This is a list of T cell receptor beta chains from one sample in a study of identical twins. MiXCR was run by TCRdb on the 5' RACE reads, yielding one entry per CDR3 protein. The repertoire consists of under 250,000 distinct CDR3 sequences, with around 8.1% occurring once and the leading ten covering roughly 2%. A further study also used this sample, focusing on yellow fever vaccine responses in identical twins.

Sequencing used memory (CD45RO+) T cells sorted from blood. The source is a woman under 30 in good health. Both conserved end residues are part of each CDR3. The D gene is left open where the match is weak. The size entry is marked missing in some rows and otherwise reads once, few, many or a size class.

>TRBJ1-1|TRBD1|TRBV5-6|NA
CASSWAAGGEAFF
TGTGCCAGCAGCTGGGCGGCAGGGGGAGAAGCTTTCTTT
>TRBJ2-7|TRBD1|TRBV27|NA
CASSSKQGAAYEQYF
TGTGCCAGCAGTTCCAAACAGGGGGCGGCTTACGAGCAGTACTTC
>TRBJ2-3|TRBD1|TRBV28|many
CASSPGTGSTDTQYF
TGTGCCAGCAGTCCCGGGACAGGGTCCACAGATACGCAGTATTTT
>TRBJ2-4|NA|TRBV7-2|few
CASSPTGSVQYF
TGTGCCAGCAGCCCAACAGGGTCGGTTCAGTACTTC
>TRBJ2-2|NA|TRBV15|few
CATSRGSQGNGELFF
TGTGCCACCAGCAGGGGGTCCCAAGGAAACGGGGAGCTGTTTTTT
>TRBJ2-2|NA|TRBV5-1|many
CASRRGTNTGELFF
TGCGCCAGCAGGCGCGGGACGAACACCGGGGAGCTGTTTTTT
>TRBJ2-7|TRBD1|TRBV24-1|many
CATSGKQGPYEQYF
TGTGCCACCAGTGGAAAACAGGGGCCCTACGAGCAGTACTTC
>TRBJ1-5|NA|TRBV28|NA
CASSRTTTGKVEPQHF
TGTGCCAGCAGTCGCACAACGACAGGCAAAGTGGAGCCCCAGCATTTT
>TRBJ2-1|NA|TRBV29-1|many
CSVDERQVFYNEQFF
TGCAGCGTTGATGAAAGACAGGTTTTTTACAATGAGCAGTTCTTC
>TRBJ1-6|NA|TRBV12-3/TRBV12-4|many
CASRQWEGDSPLHF
TGTGCCAGCAGACAATGGGAGGGCGACTCACCCCTCCACTTT
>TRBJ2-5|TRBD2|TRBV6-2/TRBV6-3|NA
CASSAGLIGDF
TGTGCCAGCAGTGCGGGACTAATTGGCGACTTC
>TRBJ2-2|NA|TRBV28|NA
CASSFDRTGELFF
TGTGCCAGCAGTTTCGACCGAACCGGGGAGCTGTTTTTT
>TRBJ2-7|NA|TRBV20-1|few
CSAIGVGARPYEQYF
TGCAGTGCTATCGGTGTAGGCGCAAGGCCCTACGAGCAGTACTTC
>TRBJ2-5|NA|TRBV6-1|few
CASSGSGVGQQYF
TGTGCCAGCAGTGGCTCCGGTGTGGGACAACAGTACTTC
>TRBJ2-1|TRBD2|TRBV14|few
CASSISSGRANEQFF
TGTGCCAGCAGCATCTCCAGCGGGAGGGCCAATGAGCAGTTCTTC
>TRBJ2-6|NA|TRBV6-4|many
CASSDRAGANVLTF
TGTGCCAGCAGTGACAGGGCTGGGGCCAACGTCCTGACTTTC
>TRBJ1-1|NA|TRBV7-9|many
CASSLAVVAGRTEAFF
TGTGCCAGCAGCTTAGCGGTCGTGGCAGGGAGGACTGAAGCTTTCTTT
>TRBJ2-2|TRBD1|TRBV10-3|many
CAISGDRGLTGELFF
TGTGCCATCAGTGGGGACAGGGGGCTCACCGGGGAGCTGTTTTTT
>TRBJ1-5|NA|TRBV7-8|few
CASSPRTGFFQPQHF
TGTGCCAGCAGCCCCAGAACAGGGTTTTTCCAGCCCCAGCATTTT
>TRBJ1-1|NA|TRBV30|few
CAWSPQRLNTEAFF
TGTGCCTGGAGTCCCCAAAGGCTAAACACTGAAGCTTTCTTT